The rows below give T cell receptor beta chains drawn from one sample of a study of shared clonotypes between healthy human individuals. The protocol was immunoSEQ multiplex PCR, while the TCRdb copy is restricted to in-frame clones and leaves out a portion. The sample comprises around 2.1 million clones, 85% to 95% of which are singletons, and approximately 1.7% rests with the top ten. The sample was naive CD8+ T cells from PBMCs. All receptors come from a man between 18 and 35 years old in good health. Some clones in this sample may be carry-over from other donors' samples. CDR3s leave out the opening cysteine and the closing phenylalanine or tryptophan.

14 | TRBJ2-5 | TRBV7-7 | ASSETSGSVEETQY
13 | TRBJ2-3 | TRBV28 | ASSLYEQLTDTQY
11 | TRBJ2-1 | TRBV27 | ASSTRAGNEQF
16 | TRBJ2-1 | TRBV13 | ASSLDVSPGGSYNEQF
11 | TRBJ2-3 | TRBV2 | ASMDRVADTQY
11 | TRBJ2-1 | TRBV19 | ASRPGQYNEQF
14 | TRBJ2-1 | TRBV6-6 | ASSPRDRVLYNEQF
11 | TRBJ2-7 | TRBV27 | ASSFGATYEQY
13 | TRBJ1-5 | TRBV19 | ASSLTRGSNQPQH
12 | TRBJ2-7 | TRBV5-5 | ASSLGGQAYEQY
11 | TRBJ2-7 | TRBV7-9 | ASSLTLSYEQY
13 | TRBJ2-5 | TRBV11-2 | ASSLSRFSQETQY
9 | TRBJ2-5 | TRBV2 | ASSVKETQY
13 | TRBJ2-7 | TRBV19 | ASSTPPGSSYEQY
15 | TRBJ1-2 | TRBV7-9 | ASSLGGPTTANYGYT
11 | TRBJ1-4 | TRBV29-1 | SVARGTNEKLF
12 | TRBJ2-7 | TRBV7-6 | ASSWDRGGYEQY
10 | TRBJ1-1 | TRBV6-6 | ASSVGYTEAF
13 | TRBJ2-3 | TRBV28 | ASSFFQQGADTQY
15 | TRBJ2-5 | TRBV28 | ASSLGGVAGGPETQY
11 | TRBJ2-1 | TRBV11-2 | ASSGTDGNEQF
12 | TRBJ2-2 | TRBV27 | ASSLQGHTGELF
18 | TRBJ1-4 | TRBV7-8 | ASSLESGDVFAHPAEKLF
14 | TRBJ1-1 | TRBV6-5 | ASSSGPEGSSTEAF
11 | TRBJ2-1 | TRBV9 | ASSGLRVDEQF
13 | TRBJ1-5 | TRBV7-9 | ASSLGGRSNQPQH
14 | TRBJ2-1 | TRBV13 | ASSSTSGTTYNEQF
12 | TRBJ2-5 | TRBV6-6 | ASMISGEAGDQY
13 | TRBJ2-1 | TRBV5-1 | ASSLGQGGVWEQF
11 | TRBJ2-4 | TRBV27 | ASSLTGVNIQY
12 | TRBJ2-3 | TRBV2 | ASRGTFGTDTQY
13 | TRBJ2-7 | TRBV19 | ASSPGGTGAYEQY
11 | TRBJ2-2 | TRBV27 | ASASGGPGELF
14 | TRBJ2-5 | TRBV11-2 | ASSRVRSSYQETQY
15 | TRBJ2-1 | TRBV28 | ASSLRVSYRVGGEQF
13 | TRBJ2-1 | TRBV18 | ASLPRTAFSNEQF
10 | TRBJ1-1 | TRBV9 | ASSSSRQEAF
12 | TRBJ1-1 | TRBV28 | ASSDWDREPEAF
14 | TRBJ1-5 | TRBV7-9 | ASSDNQGQVNQPQH
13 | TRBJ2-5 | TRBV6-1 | ASSPRTWDQETQY
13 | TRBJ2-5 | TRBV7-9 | ASSPSGSVQKTQY